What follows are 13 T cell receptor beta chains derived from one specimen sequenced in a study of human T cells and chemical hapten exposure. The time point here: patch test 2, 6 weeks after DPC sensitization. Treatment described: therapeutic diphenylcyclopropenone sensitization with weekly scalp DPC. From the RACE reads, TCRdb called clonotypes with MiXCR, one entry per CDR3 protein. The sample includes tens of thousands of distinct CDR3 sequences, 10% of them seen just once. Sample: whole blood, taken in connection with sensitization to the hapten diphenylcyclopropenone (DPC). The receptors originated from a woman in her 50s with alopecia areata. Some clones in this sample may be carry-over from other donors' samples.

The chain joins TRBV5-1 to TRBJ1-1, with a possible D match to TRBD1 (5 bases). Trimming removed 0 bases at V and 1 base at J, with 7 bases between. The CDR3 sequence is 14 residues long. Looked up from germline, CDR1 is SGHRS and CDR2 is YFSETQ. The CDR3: CASSLDGANTEAFF. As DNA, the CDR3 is TGCGCCAGCAGCTTGGATGGGGCGAACACTGAAGCTTTCTTT.

CDR3 coding DNA: TGTGCCGCGGGACAGAATACTGAAGCTTTCTTT. Its translation is CAAGQNTEAFF. The chain couples TRBV10-3 to TRBJ1-1; 7 bases fit TRBD1. V dropped 11 bases and J dropped 5; count of bases not matched to a gene: 5. CDR1 is ENHRY, CDR2 SYGVKD, per germline. CDR3 length: 11 residues.

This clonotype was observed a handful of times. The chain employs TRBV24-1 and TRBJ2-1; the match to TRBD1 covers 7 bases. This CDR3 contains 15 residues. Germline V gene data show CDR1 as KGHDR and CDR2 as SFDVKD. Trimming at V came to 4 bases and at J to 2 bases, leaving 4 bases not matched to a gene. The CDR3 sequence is CATSDGDRTYNEQFF. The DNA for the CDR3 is TGTGCCACCAGTGACGGGGACAGAACCTACAATGAGCAGTTCTTC.

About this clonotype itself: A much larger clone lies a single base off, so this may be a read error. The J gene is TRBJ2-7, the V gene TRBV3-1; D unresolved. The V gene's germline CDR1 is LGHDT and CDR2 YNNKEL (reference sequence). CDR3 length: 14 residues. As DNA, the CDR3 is TGTGCCAGCAACCAAGCCCCCAGCTCCTACGAGCAGTACTTC. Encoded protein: CASNQAPSSYEQYF.

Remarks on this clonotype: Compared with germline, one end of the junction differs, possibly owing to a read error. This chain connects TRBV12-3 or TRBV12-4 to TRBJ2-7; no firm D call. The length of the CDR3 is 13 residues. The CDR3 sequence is CASSLKPGVEQDF. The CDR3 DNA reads TGTGCCAGCAGTTTGAAGCCGGGCGTGGAGCAGGACTTC.

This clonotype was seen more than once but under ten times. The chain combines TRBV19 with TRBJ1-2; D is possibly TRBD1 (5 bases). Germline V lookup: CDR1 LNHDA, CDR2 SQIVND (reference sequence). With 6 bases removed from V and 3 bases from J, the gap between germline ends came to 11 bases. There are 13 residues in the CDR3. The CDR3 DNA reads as TGTGCCAGTAGCCCCGGGACCGACTATGGCTACACCTTC. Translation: CASSPGTDYGYTF.

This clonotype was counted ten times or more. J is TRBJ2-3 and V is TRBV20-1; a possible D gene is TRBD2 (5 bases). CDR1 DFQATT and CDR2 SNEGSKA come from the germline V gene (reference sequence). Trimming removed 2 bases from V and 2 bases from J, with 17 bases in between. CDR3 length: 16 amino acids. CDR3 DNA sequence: TGCAGTGCTAGAACCGGGGAGAATCGAAACACAGATACGCAGTATTTT. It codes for CSARTGENRNTDTQYF.

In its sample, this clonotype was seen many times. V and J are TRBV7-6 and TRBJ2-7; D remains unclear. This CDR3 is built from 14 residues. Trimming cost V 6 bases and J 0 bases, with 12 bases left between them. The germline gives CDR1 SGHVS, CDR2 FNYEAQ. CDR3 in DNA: TGTGCCAGCAGTCCAGGACCCCGCTCCTACGAGCAGTACTTC. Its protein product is CASSPGPRSYEQYF.

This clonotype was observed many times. The CDR3 DNA reads TGTGCCAGCAGCCCCCTTATGAACTATGGCTACACCTTC. Its translation: CASSPLMNYGYTF. The gene calls are TRBV11-2 and TRBJ1-2, with D uncertain. The CDR3 contains 13 residues. The ends were cut back, 5 bases at V and 2 bases at J, with 9 bases in the middle. Germline V gene lookup returns CDR1 SGHAT and CDR2 FQNNGV.

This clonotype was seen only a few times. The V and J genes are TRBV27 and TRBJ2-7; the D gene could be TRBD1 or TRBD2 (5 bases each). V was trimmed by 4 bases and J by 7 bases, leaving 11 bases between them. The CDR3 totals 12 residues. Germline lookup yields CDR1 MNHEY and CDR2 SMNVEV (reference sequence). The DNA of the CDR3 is TGTGCCAGCAGTTATACGGGGCGTGAGCAGTACTTC. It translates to CASSYTGREQYF.

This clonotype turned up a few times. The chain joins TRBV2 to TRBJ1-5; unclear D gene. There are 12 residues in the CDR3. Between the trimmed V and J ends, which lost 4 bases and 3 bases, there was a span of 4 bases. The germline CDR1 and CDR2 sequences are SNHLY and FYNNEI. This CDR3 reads CASSGDNQPQHF. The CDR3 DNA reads TGTGCCAGCAGTGGGGACAATCAGCCCCAGCATTTT. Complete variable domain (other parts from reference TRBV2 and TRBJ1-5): EPEVTQTPSHQVTQMGQEVILRCVPISNHLYFYWYRQILGQKVEFLVSFYNNEISEKSEIFDDQFSVERPDGSNFTLKIRSTKLEDSAMYFCASSGDNQPQHFGDGTRLSIL.

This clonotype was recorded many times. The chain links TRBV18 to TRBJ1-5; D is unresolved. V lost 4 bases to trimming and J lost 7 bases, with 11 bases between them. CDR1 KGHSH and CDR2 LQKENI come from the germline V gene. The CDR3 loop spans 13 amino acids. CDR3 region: CASSLGDGQPQHF. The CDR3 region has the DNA TGTGCCAGCTCACTGGGTGACGGGCAGCCCCAGCATTTT.

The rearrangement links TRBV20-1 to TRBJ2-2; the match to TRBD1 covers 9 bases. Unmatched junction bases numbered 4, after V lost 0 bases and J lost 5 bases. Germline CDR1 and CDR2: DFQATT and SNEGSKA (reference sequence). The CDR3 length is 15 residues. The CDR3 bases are TGCAGTGCTAGAGACCCCGGGACAGGGACCGGGGAGCTGTTTTTT. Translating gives CSARDPGTGTGELFF.